This T cell receptor (beta chain) was observed in a study of human versus mouse CDR3 diversity and MHC coevolution. Study outcomes and limitations: Among all groups, most of the three human donors showed least clonal inequality.

The protocol was immunoSEQ multiplex PCR, while the TCRdb copy is restricted to in-frame clones and leaves out a portion. The sample lists about 77,000 clones, around 90% seen once, with 0.15% in the top ten. Comments on this clone: Antigen unknown.

The CDR3 consists of 14 residues. The germline V gene has CDR1 LNHDA and CDR2 SQIVND (reference sequence). The V and J ends lost 7 bases and 5 bases respectively, with 17 bases between them. This receptor was obtained from a person between 25 and 75 years old in good health. This chain joins TRBV19 and TRBJ1-1; D gene ambiguous. Sequenced: naive CD4+ T cells from blood. The subset denotes: CD45RO-negative CD62L-positive naive CD4 T cells. The CDR3 is CASTKRYGGTEAFF. As DNA, the CDR3 is TGTGCCAGTACGAAAAGGTATGGAGGTACTGAAGCTTTCTTT.